Listed below are T cell receptor beta chains from one sample, sequenced in a study of shared clonotypes between healthy human individuals. This table comes from immunoSEQ multiplex PCR, and its TCRdb copy is limited to in-frame clones, with some not included. The sample consists of about 470,000 clones, 70% to 80% of them appearing once. Source material: PBMCs. The receptor set was obtained from a woman in her forties in good health. Some clones in this sample may be carry-over from other donors' samples. Each CDR3 is given with its conserved first and last residue. A D gene is named only where the DNA matches it firmly. Only part of the rows carry a size: once, few, many, or a class if the clone is expanded.

V	J	size	D	DNA	CDR3
TRBV30	TRBJ1-1	few	NA	TGTGCCTGGATTCAAACTCGGGGCCCCAGGGCTTTCTTT	CAWIQTRGPRAFF
TRBV9	TRBJ2-1	NA	NA	TGTGCCAGCAGCGCCCAATACAATGAGCAGTTCTTC	CASSAQYNEQFF
TRBV5-1	TRBJ2-3	NA	TRBD2	TGCGCCAGCAGCTTGGCCTCAACGGGAGGGGCAGATACGCAGTATTTT	CASSLASTGGADTQYF
TRBV7-2	TRBJ2-7	NA	NA	TGTGCCAGCAGTTTGACCCATGGTTACGAGCAGTACTTC	CASSLTHGYEQYF
TRBV10-3	TRBJ2-7	many	TRBD2	TGTGCCATCGCGGACCCAGCGGGACTAGCGGGCCCTCAAATCTCCTACGAGCAGTACTTC	CAIADPAGLAGPQISYEQYF
TRBV6-6	TRBJ2-7	NA	NA	TGTGCCAGCAGTCCGCAGGCCCACTACGAGCAGTACTTC	CASSPQAHYEQYF
TRBV7-3	TRBJ2-1	NA	NA	TGTGCCAGCAGCTTGAGCTCGCCTAACAATGAGCAGTTCTTC	CASSLSSPNNEQFF
TRBV28	TRBJ1-5	few	NA	TGTGCCAGCAGAACTAGACCGGGACACGGCAATCAGCCCCAGCATTTT	CASRTRPGHGNQPQHF
TRBV5-4	TRBJ1-1	NA	TRBD1	TGTGCCAGCAGGCTAGGGACAGGGGACGTTTACACTGAAGCTTTCTTT	CASRLGTGDVYTEAFF
TRBV5-4	TRBJ2-1	NA	NA	TGTGCCAGCAGCTTGGACCCCAGGGGTGAGCAGTTCTTC	CASSLDPRGEQFF
TRBV7-9	TRBJ2-7	NA	TRBD1	TGTGCCAGCAGCTCCGGCTCAGGGGGCGTTTACGAGCAGTACTTC	CASSSGSGGVYEQYF
TRBV4-1	TRBJ2-7	NA	NA	TGCGCCAGCAGCCCCCGGGACACCTACGAGCAGTACTTC	CASSPRDTYEQYF
TRBV28	TRBJ2-1	NA	NA	TGTGCCAGCTGCCCGGGTACGAATGAGCAGTTCTTC	CASCPGTNEQFF
TRBV11-2	TRBJ1-1	few	TRBD1	TGTGCCAGCAGACTCGCAGGGGGGAACACTGAAGCTTTCTTT	CASRLAGGNTEAFF
TRBV6-5	TRBJ1-1	NA	NA	TGTGCCAGCAGTTACTCCCCTACCTCAGCTGAAGCTTTCTTT	CASSYSPTSAEAFF
TRBV7-3	TRBJ1-4	many	TRBD1	TGTGCCAGCAGCCCCCGGACAGGGGAGGAAAAACTGTTTTTT	CASSPRTGEEKLFF
TRBV2	TRBJ1-5	NA	NA	TGTGCCAGCTCTCTCCAGGCCAGAGGGAATCAGCCCCAGCATTTT	CASSLQARGNQPQHF
TRBV7-6	TRBJ2-3	NA	NA	TGTGCCAGCAGCTTAGGAGGGGACCTAGATACGCAGTATTTT	CASSLGGDLDTQYF
TRBV15	TRBJ2-1	NA	TRBD2	TGTGCCACCAGCAGAGGGACTAGCGGGAGCAATGAGCAGTTCTTC	CATSRGTSGSNEQFF
TRBV7-9	TRBJ2-4	NA	NA	TGTGCCAGCAGCTTAGACGGGGACGGGAACATTCAGTACTTC	CASSLDGDGNIQYF
TRBV28	TRBJ2-7	NA	NA	TGTGCCAGCAGTTTGTTACCCATCACCTACGAGCAGTACTTC	CASSLLPITYEQYF
TRBV4-2	TRBJ2-5	NA	NA	TGTGCCAGCAGCCAAGAAAGACAGAAAGAGACCCAGTACTTC	CASSQERQKETQYF
TRBV9	TRBJ1-6	NA	NA	TGTGCCAGCAGCCCCGGGATCGCCTGGAGTAATTCACCCCTCCACTTT	CASSPGIAWSNSPLHF
TRBV5-4	TRBJ2-1	once	NA	TGTGCCAGCAGCTTGACGGGTCGGGAAAAGCAGTTCTTC	CASSLTGREKQFF
TRBV11-2	TRBJ2-3	NA	NA	TGTGCCAGCAAAAGGGGAATCACAGATACGCAGTATTTT	CASKRGITDTQYF
TRBV27	TRBJ2-2	NA	TRBD2	TGTGCCAGCAGCCTACGGACGAGCGGGGGGGCCGGGGAGCTGTTTTTT	CASSLRTSGGAGELFF
TRBV19	TRBJ2-1	once	NA	TGTGCCAGTACACAGGGACATGAGCAGTTCTTC	CASTQGHEQFF
TRBV6-1	TRBJ2-1	many	TRBD2	TGTGCCAGCAGTGAGGTCCTCAGCGGGGCGGTTGGGCAGTTCTTC	CASSEVLSGAVGQFF
TRBV28	TRBJ2-7	NA	NA	TGTGCCAGCAAAAGCGGAATCTCCTACGAGCAGTACTTC	CASKSGISYEQYF
TRBV28	TRBJ2-7	once	TRBD2	TGTGCCAGCAAGGGACTAGCGGGAGTTGGTCCGTACGAGCAGTACTTC	CASKGLAGVGPYEQYF
TRBV28	TRBJ1-5	NA	TRBD1	TGTGCCAGCAGTCCCCGGACAGGGGAATATAGCAATCAGCCCCAGCATTTT	CASSPRTGEYSNQPQHF
TRBV4-1	TRBJ2-3	NA	NA	TGCGCCAGCAGCCAAGCTATCGGGACCCCCTTTAGCACAGATACGCAGTATTTT	CASSQAIGTPFSTDTQYF
TRBV7-8	TRBJ1-1	NA	NA	TGTGCCAGCAGCTACCAAGGCGGGACTGAAGCTTTCTTT	CASSYQGGTEAFF
TRBV27	TRBJ2-1	NA	TRBD2	TGTGCCAGCAGTTCTTACAGACTAGCGGGAGGGGGTAATGAGCAGTTCTTC	CASSSYRLAGGGNEQFF
TRBV4-1	TRBJ1-5	NA	NA	TGCGCCAGCAGTAGTTGGTGGGGGCGCAATCAGCCCCAGCATTTT	CASSSWWGRNQPQHF
TRBV6-5	TRBJ1-3	few	NA	TGTGCCAGCGGGTCGGGCAGCTCTGGAAACACCATATATTTT	CASGSGSSGNTIYF
TRBV19	TRBJ2-1	NA	NA	TGTGCCAGTAGTTCGCCCCGGCAGGGCAGCAACAATGAGCAGTTCTTC	CASSSPRQGSNNEQFF
TRBV6-1	TRBJ2-3	NA	TRBD1	TGTGCCAGCAGATCCTCCGGGACAGGGGCAGATACGCAGTATTTT	CASRSSGTGADTQYF
TRBV29-1	TRBJ1-1	few	NA	TGCAGCGTTGGAGGTGGGCCGAACACTGAAGCTTTCTTT	CSVGGGPNTEAFF
TRBV10-3	TRBJ2-3	NA	TRBD2	TGTGCCATCAGTGAGGGGCTAGCGGCGCTCACAGATACGCAGTATTTT	CAISEGLAALTDTQYF
TRBV5-4	TRBJ2-3	NA	NA	TGTGCCAGCAGCTTGGAACCGGACGGGAGCACAGATACGCAGTATTTT	CASSLEPDGSTDTQYF
TRBV6-4	TRBJ2-3	NA	TRBD1	TGTGCCAGCAGAGTCCGGGACAGCCAATCCCTAGGCACAGATACGCAGTATTTT	CASRVRDSQSLGTDTQYF
TRBV5-6	TRBJ2-3	many	NA	TGTGCCAGCAGCTTGAATTTGGGGACGTCCACAGATACGCAGTATTTT	CASSLNLGTSTDTQYF
TRBV7-2	TRBJ1-2	few	TRBD1	TGTGCCAGCAGTCTACCCCCGACAGGGGCCGGCTATGGCTACACCTTC	CASSLPPTGAGYGYTF
TRBV27	TRBJ2-7	NA	TRBD2	TGTGCCAGCAGTTTCAGTGTAGCGGGGGGATTCTACGAGCAGTACTTC	CASSFSVAGGFYEQYF
TRBV7-2	TRBJ2-7	NA	NA	TGTGCCAGCAGCCCGACCCGTTGGACCGAGCAGTACTTC	CASSPTRWTEQYF
TRBV15	TRBJ2-1	NA	NA	TGTGCCACCAGCGAACGAGGGGGTCCCACTAGGGAGCAGTTCTTC	CATSERGGPTREQFF
TRBV7-3	TRBJ2-5	NA	NA	TGTGCCAGCAGCGCAGGGGAGACCCAGTACTTC	CASSAGETQYF